The 27 T cell receptor beta chains below were found in one sample sequenced in a study of response to subunit inactivated influenza vaccine. TCRdb passed the RT-PCR reads through MiXCR, listing each CDR3 protein once. Among 500,000 to 650,000 distinct CDR3 sequences listed, around 8% were seen once. The material was PBMCs from blood, obtained approximately 25 months after vaccination. The origin of the receptors is a man aged 50 to 69 who received an inactivated influenza vaccine.

This clonotype was counted between two and nine times. The J gene is TRBJ2-3, the V gene TRBV12-3 or TRBV12-4, with D perhaps TRBD2 (6 bases). CDR3 length: 14 residues. V dropped 7 bases and J dropped 2 bases, with 13 bases sitting between them. The CDR3 loop reads CASTPGLLTDTQYF. CDR3 nucleotide sequence: TGTGCCAGCACCCCGGGACTTCTCACAGATACGCAGTATTTT.

This clonotype was observed a few times. The rearrangement uses TRBV9 and TRBJ2-6; D unresolved. The CDR3 is 15 residues long. V was pared by 0 bases and J by 0 bases, with 4 bases between. The germline V gene encodes CDR1 SGDLS and CDR2 YYNGEE. The CDR3 is CASSVVGSGANVLTF. The CDR3 nucleotides read TGTGCCAGCAGCGTAGTTGGCTCTGGGGCCAACGTCCTGACTTTC.

This clonotype was recorded at least ten times. CDR3 sequence reads: CSGRQGSNYGYTF. The DNA for the CDR3 is TGCAGTGGTCGACAGGGAAGTAACTATGGCTACACCTTC. The V call is TRBV20-1, the J call TRBJ1-2; 7 nucleotides match TRBD1. The V segment lost 7 bases and the J segment 1 base; nucleotides outside the gene matches: 6. The CDR3 consists of 13 residues. Germline CDR1 reads DFQATT; CDR2 reads SNEGSKA (reference sequence).

The chain links TRBV9 to TRBJ1-2, with D possibly matching TRBD1 (6 bases). The CDR3 runs 15 residues. Trimming removed 0 bases at V and 2 bases at J, with 11 bases between. Germline lookup yields CDR1 SGDLS and CDR2 YYNGEE. The CDR3 DNA reads TGTGCCAGCAGCGTAGGGGCAGGGGCAAACTATGGCTACACCTTC. Protein product: CASSVGAGANYGYTF.

The table lists this clonotype with a few counts. The chain uses TRBV4-1 and TRBJ1-5; D gene uncertain. CDR3 size: 16 residues. Germline V gives CDR1 MGHRA, CDR2 YSYEKL. The germline V and J ends were trimmed by 1 base and 0 bases, with 10 bases remaining between them. As DNA, the CDR3 is TGCGCCAGCAGCCAAGTTCCAGTTTATAGCAATCAGCCCCAGCATTTT. Translating gives CASSQVPVYSNQPQHF.

This clonotype was seen only a few times. This chain connects TRBV6-2 or TRBV6-3 to TRBJ2-5; D not certain. The CDR3 spans 16 residues. Deletions cut 2 bases from V and 1 base from J, with 14 bases between. CDR1 is MNHEY, CDR2 SVGEGT, per germline. CDR3 loop: CASSYESGRFQETQYF. The CDR3 nucleotides are TGTGCCAGCAGTTACGAGTCGGGTCGGTTCCAAGAGACCCAGTACTTC.

This chain uses TRBV11-1 with TRBJ2-7, with 16 bases lining up with TRBD2. V trimming: 3 bases; J trimming: 1 base; junction bases outside the gene matches: 12. In germline, CDR1 is SGHAT, CDR2 FQDESV (reference sequence). CDR3 length: 20 residues. The chain's CDR3 is CASSFPTGTSGRAQSYEQYF. The CDR3 bases are TGTGCCAGCAGCTTTCCGACCGGGACTAGCGGGAGGGCTCAGTCCTACGAGCAGTACTTC.

Many counts were recorded for this clonotype. The V call is TRBV4-3, the J call TRBJ2-5; 7 bases align to TRBD1. This CDR3 spans 15 amino acids. Germline V gene lookup returns CDR1 LGHNA and CDR2 YSLEER. V lost 2 bases and J lost 1; bases outside the gene matches: 4. CDR3 in amino acids: CASSQTQGPQETQYF. In nucleotides, the CDR3 is TGCGCCAGCAGCCAAACACAGGGGCCCCAAGAGACCCAGTACTTC.

This clonotype was picked up many times. This chain uses TRBV28 with TRBJ2-2; TRBD2 matches 11 bases. From germline, CDR1 is MDHEN and CDR2 SYDVKM. The CDR3 contains 17 residues. Trimming at V came to 3 bases and at J to 5 bases, leaving 8 bases not matched to a gene. The DNA of the CDR3 is TGTGCCAGCAGTTTGTGGCTAGCGGGAGGCATTACCGGGGAGCTGTTTTTT. As protein: CASSLWLAGGITGELFF.

The CDR3 DNA is TGCGCCAGCAGCCAAGATCACGAAGGGACCCAGTACTTC. It yields the protein CASSQDHEGTQYF. The chain recombines TRBV4-3 with TRBJ2-5; D remains unclear. Trimming removed 0 bases from V and 7 bases from J, with 9 bases in between. CDR3 size: 13 residues. Germline loops: CDR1 LGHNA, CDR2 YSLEER.

The V gene is TRBV18, the J gene TRBJ2-7; D is uncertain. CDR3 length equals 12 residues. The germline V gene encodes CDR1 KGHSH and CDR2 LQKENI. Trimming removed 3 bases at V and 5 bases at J, with 8 bases between. CDR3 amino acids: CASSPAGDEQYF. The CDR3 nucleotides read TGTGCCAGCTCACCCGCAGGAGACGAGCAGTACTTC.

This clonotype came up a few times. CDR3 sequence (DNA): TGCAGTGCTAGAGGGCTAGCGGTGGGATCATATGAGCAGTTCTTC. Amino acids: CSARGLAVGSYEQFF. The genes are TRBV20-1 and TRBJ2-1, with 7 bases identical to TRBD2. With 1 base clipped from V and 8 bases from J, the junction kept 11 bases outside the gene matches. The CDR3 covers 15 residues. Looked up from germline, CDR1 is DFQATT and CDR2 is SNEGSKA (reference sequence).

This clonotype has a count of ten or more. The V call is TRBV29-1, the J call TRBJ1-2; D is unclear. The CDR3 has 12 residues. Trimming left V 4 bases short and J 6 bases short, with 12 bases between. Germline-derived CDR1 and CDR2 are SQVTM and ANQGSEA. The CDR3 reads CSVGYRVDGYTF. The CDR3 DNA reads as TGCAGCGTTGGGTATAGGGTGGATGGCTACACCTTC.

This clonotype showed up just a few times. The chain links TRBV28 to TRBJ2-7; 8 bases are a match to TRBD1. The CDR3 spans 16 residues. The germline gives CDR1 MDHEN, CDR2 SYDVKM. The V and J ends lost 6 bases and 6 bases, in that order; junction bases with no gene match: 16. CDR3 sequence: CASSLWVGQGAGEQYF. CDR3 nucleotide sequence: TGTGCCAGCAGCCTATGGGTTGGCCAGGGGGCTGGCGAGCAGTACTTC.

This clonotype occurred a few times. This chain joins TRBV7-9 and TRBJ2-7, with a weak D call TRBD1 (6 bases). The CDR3 is 13 residues long. Germline lookup yields CDR1 SEHNR and CDR2 FQNEAQ (reference sequence). V was clipped by 5 bases and J by 2 bases, with 10 bases between them. The CDR3 reads CASSRDTPYEQYF. CDR3 sequence (DNA): TGTGCCAGCAGCCGGGACACCCCCTACGAGCAGTACTTC.

This clonotype occurred many times. This chain links TRBV30 with TRBJ1-2; D gene uncertain. Germline CDR1 GTSNPN, CDR2 SVGIG (reference sequence). Trimming shortened V by 3 bases and J by 2 bases, and 13 bases separated the two germline ends. CDR3 size: 14 residues. CDR3 DNA sequence: TGTGCCTGGAGGAAGCGGTCCAGGAACTATGGCTACACCTTC. This gives the protein CAWRKRSRNYGYTF.

This clonotype has a handful of counts. The genes are TRBV29-1 and TRBJ1-1, with a possible D match to TRBD1 (6 bases). Per germline, CDR1 SQVTM and CDR2 ANQGSEA. This CDR3 contains 12 residues. V gave up 7 bases and J gave up 4 bases, with 13 bases separating them. The CDR3, as DNA: TGCAGCGGGTTGGGGGCGCGCACTGAAGCTTTCTTT. Amino acid sequence: CSGLGARTEAFF.

This clonotype was seen only a few times. The chain employs TRBV4-3 and TRBJ2-3; tentatively, D is TRBD1 (6 bases). V was cut by 0 bases and J by 1 base, with 14 bases left in between. This CDR3 is 17 amino acids long. Germline loops: CDR1 LGHNA, CDR2 YSLEER. This CDR3 reads CASSQDPGVRGTDTQYF. Written as DNA, the CDR3 is TGCGCCAGCAGCCAAGACCCAGGGGTCCGAGGCACAGATACGCAGTATTTT.

This chain uses TRBV28 with TRBJ1-5; perhaps TRBD1 as D (5 bases). Trimming cost V 5 bases and J 8 bases, with 16 bases left between them. This CDR3 contains 14 residues. CDR1 MDHEN and CDR2 SYDVKM come from the germline V gene. The CDR3 DNA sequence: TGTGCCAGCAGTCCAATGACGGTAGGGGAGCCCCAGCATTTT. Residues: CASSPMTVGEPQHF.

This clonotype occurred many times. The gene calls are TRBV12-3 or TRBV12-4 and TRBJ1-1; 7 bases match TRBD1. After removal of 5 bases from V and 1 base from J, the junction contained 1 base not matched to a gene. CDR3 size: 13 residues. The CDR3 DNA reads as TGTGCCAGCAGTCGGACAGGGAACACTGAAGCTTTCTTT. Its translation is CASSRTGNTEAFF.

The chain combines TRBV9 with TRBJ2-3; the D call may be TRBD1 or TRBD2 (5 bases each). Germline assignment: CDR1 SGDLS and CDR2 YYNGEE. V was cut by 2 bases and J by 2 bases, with 9 bases left in between. The length of the CDR3 is 14 residues. Written as DNA, the CDR3 is TGTGCCAGCAGCGTGAGGGGCCTCACAGATACGCAGTATTTT. It encodes CASSVRGLTDTQYF. Supplemented by reference TRBV9 and TRBJ2-3, the full variable domain reads DSGVTQTPKHLITATGQRVTLRCSPRSGDLSVYWYQQSLDQGLQFLIQYYNGEERAKGNILERFSAQQFPDLHSELNLSSLELGDSALYFCASSVRGLTDTQYFGPGTRLTVL.

This clonotype has at least ten counts. The V call is TRBV6-2 or TRBV6-3, the J call TRBJ2-7; possibly TRBD2 for D (5 bases). CDR1 is MNHEY and CDR2 is SVGEGT in the germline V gene. The ends were cut back, 0 bases at V and 2 bases at J, with 14 bases in the middle. The CDR3 has 16 residues. The CDR3: CASSYSSTGLTYEQYF. CDR3 nucleotide sequence: TGTGCCAGCAGTTACTCGAGTACCGGACTTACCTACGAGCAGTACTTC.

This chain joins TRBV28 and TRBJ1-1, with D perhaps TRBD1 (5 bases). The germline V gene encodes CDR1 MDHEN and CDR2 SYDVKM. Trimming took 6 bases from V and 2 from J, leaving 13 bases between them. This CDR3 has 14 residues. CDR3 sequence: CASRGPDFNTEAFF. The DNA for the CDR3 is TGTGCCAGCAGGGGACCGGATTTTAACACTGAAGCTTTCTTT.

This clonotype showed up many times. The chain couples TRBV6-2 or TRBV6-3 to TRBJ2-7; the D is unclear. The V gene's germline CDR1 is MNHEY and CDR2 SVGEGT. CDR3 length: 17 residues. V was trimmed by 4 bases and J by 2 bases, leaving 21 bases between them. In nucleotides, the CDR3 is TGTGCCAGCAGTTTCAACCCAATTTCCAGGATCGCCTACGAGCAGTACTTC. Protein: CASSFNPISRIAYEQYF.

The chain is built from TRBV2 and TRBJ2-6, with 9 bases aligning to TRBD1. The CDR3 covers 16 residues. Germline V CDR1 and CDR2: SNHLY, FYNNEI. Trimming at V came to 10 bases and at J to 4 bases, leaving 11 bases not matched to a gene. CDR3 sequence: CATWDREAGGANVLTF. CDR3 nucleotides: TGTGCCACCTGGGACAGGGAGGCGGGGGGGGCCAACGTCCTGACTTTC.

This clonotype showed up many times. This CDR3 reads CASSNRRGGMETQYF. CDR3 in DNA: TGTGCCAGCAGCAACCGCAGGGGAGGGATGGAGACCCAGTACTTC. The V and J genes are TRBV7-2 and TRBJ2-5, with D possibly being TRBD2 (7 bases). V lost 5 bases and J 5 bases, leaving 18 bases between the germline ends. CDR1 SGHTA and CDR2 FQGNSA come from the germline V gene. The CDR3 totals 15 residues.

This clonotype was picked up a small number of times. V usage is TRBV24-1 and J usage is TRBJ2-1; TRBD2 aligns across 10 bases. V lost 4 bases, J lost 7 bases, and 9 bases stayed unmatched. The V gene's germline CDR1 is KGHDR and CDR2 SFDVKD. CDR3 length: 16 residues. The CDR3 reads CATSDRRAGGLNEQFF. The CDR3 nucleotides read TGTGCCACCAGTGACCGTAGAGCGGGGGGGCTGAATGAGCAGTTCTTC.